The clone carrying this T cell receptor beta chain occurred a few times. The antigen remains unidentified. The entry originates in a study of early T cells in non-severe SARS-CoV-2 infection. About the study: Unsorted whole blood bulk RNA was sequenced, with unpaired chains.

This CDR3 comprises 12 residues. Germline V CDR1 and CDR2: DFQATT, SNEGSKA (reference sequence). The V and J ends lost 5 bases and 4 bases respectively, with 11 bases between them. The TCR library protocol was used to attach unique molecular identifiers. These identifiers were attached to individual cDNA molecules. MiXCR, run by TCRdb on the 5' RACE reads, gives a single entry per CDR3 protein. This repertoire shows some 48,000 distinct CDR3 sequences, approximately 5.7% found once; its top ten account for approximately 6.3%. Study observations and caveats: CD4 and private specificities were missed by VDJdb matching, which favored anti-spike CD8 responses.

Sequenced material: whole blood, taken at baseline. The TCR comes from an adult who was a healthcare worker with PCR-confirmed SARS-CoV-2 infection or an uninfected control (not recorded which). This chain joins TRBV20-1 and TRBJ1-2; no clear D gene. CDR3 region: CSALEDGYGYTF. CDR3 sequence (DNA): TGCAGTGCTCTAGAGGACGGCTATGGCTACACCTTC.